The 11 T cell receptor beta chains below all came from one sample that was sequenced in a study of cytomegalovirus exposure and HLA in healthy donors. Use of 60 Vbeta and 13 Jbeta primers characterized the PCR. Profiled with immunoSEQ multiplex PCR; TCRdb holds only in-frame clones, not every one. The sample lists about 170,000 clones, roughly 80% occurring once. The sequenced sample was PBMCs. The receptors stem from a male donor in good health and CMV-seronegative.

The gene calls are TRBV7-2 and TRBJ2-4, with TRBD1 as a possible D gene (5 bases). In germline, CDR1 is SGHTA, CDR2 FQGNSA. V was clipped by 4 bases and J by 0 bases, with 10 bases between them. The CDR3 runs to 15 residues. CDR3 residues: CASSYQTVAKNIQYF. The CDR3, as DNA: TGTGCCAGCAGCTACCAGACAGTAGCCAAAAACATTCAGTACTTC. The full variable domain, rest sourced from reference TRBV7-2 and TRBJ2-4, is GAGVSQSPSNKVTEKGKDVELRCDPISGHTALYWYRQSLGQGLEFLIYFQGNSAPDKSGLPSDRFSAERTGGSVSTLTIQRTQQEDSAVYLCASSYQTVAKNIQYFGAGTRLSVL.

The genes are TRBV27 and TRBJ1-2, with TRBD1 identical over 7 bases. The CDR3 extends over 14 amino acids. The ends lost 6 bases at V and 8 bases at J; junction bases unmatched: 12. Germline V CDR1 and CDR2: MNHEY, SMNVEV (reference sequence). CDR3 DNA sequence: TGTGCCAGCAGCTCTCTCGACAGGGTCTGGGGCTACACCTTC. Amino acid sequence: CASSSLDRVWGYTF.

This clone was counted a single time. The rearrangement links TRBV5-1 to TRBJ1-1; 7 bases map to TRBD1. Germline V CDR1 and CDR2: SGHRS, YFSETQ. The CDR3 extends over 14 amino acids. Losses at the gene ends were 5 bases for V and 2 bases for J; bases not matched to a gene: 6. CDR3 sequence reads: CASRQGLTNTEAFF. CDR3 nucleotides: TGCGCCAGCAGACAGGGGCTTACAAACACTGAAGCTTTCTTT.

The chain links TRBV5-1 to TRBJ1-5; D gene ambiguous. V lost 1 base, J lost 4 bases, and 6 bases lay in between. This CDR3 is 13 amino acids long. From germline, CDR1 is SGHRS and CDR2 YFSETQ. CDR3 in amino acids: CASSLRENQPQHF. The CDR3 DNA reads as TGCGCCAGCAGCTTGAGAGAGAATCAGCCCCAGCATTTT.

This chain joins TRBV11-2 and TRBJ2-1, with D possibly TRBD2 on 6 matching bases. This CDR3 has 15 amino acids. V dropped 5 bases and J dropped 3 bases, with 14 bases sitting between them. Germline V gives CDR1 SGHAT, CDR2 FQNNGV. The CDR3, as DNA: TGTGCCAGCAGCCTCGCCGGGGGTCGCTACAATGAGCAGTTCTTC. It translates to CASSLAGGRYNEQFF.

The chain recombines TRBV5-4 with TRBJ1-2, with 7 bases aligning to TRBD1. This CDR3 contains 14 residues. With V trimmed by 1 base and J by 3 bases, 3 bases remained unmatched. Per germline, CDR1 SGHNT and CDR2 YYREEE (reference sequence). The chain's CDR3 is CASSLYGTDYGYTF. The CDR3 region has the DNA TGTGCCAGCAGCTTGTATGGGACAGACTATGGCTACACCTTC.

V and J are TRBV7-9 and TRBJ1-2, with D perhaps matching TRBD1 (6 bases). V was cut by 7 bases and J by 3 bases, with 9 bases left in between. The CDR3 loop spans 12 amino acids. In germline, CDR1 is SEHNR, CDR2 FQNEAQ (reference sequence). The CDR3 loop reads CASTDSDYGYTF. In DNA, the CDR3 is TGTGCCAGCACGGACAGTGACTATGGCTACACCTTC.

V usage is TRBV19 and J usage is TRBJ1-1; possibly TRBD1 for D (6 bases). Looked up from germline, CDR1 is LNHDA and CDR2 is SQIVND (reference sequence). This CDR3 spans 14 amino acids. V lost 3 bases, J lost 3 bases, and 11 bases lay in between. The CDR3 is CASSIQGKYTEAFF. CDR3 nucleotide sequence: TGTGCCAGTAGTATTCAGGGGAAGTACACTGAAGCTTTCTTT. The full variable domain, rest sourced from reference TRBV19 and TRBJ1-1, is DGGITQSPKYLFRKEGQNVTLSCEQNLNHDAMYWYRQDPGQGLRLIYYSQIVNDFQKGDIAEGYSVSREKKESFPLTVTSAQKNPTAFYLCASSIQGKYTEAFFGQGTRLTVV.

V gene TRBV2 combines with J gene TRBJ2-5, with D possibly matching TRBD1 (6 bases). The J call is doubtful: the DNA matches TRBJ2-7 better. Germline lookup yields CDR1 SNHLY and CDR2 FYNNEI. This CDR3 contains 14 residues. The CDR3 coding sequence is TGTGCCAGCAGTGAACGCCGGACAGACGACGAGCAGTACTTC. Translated, it gives CASSERRTDDEQYF.

The chain links TRBV7-9 to TRBJ1-4; the D gene is possibly TRBD1 (6 bases). Germline CDR1 is SEHNR and CDR2 is FQNEAQ (reference sequence). V lost 0 bases to trimming and J lost 8 bases, with 13 bases between them. The CDR3 extends over 15 amino acids. The CDR3 sequence is CASSLARGIEEKLFF. CDR3 in DNA: TGTGCCAGCAGCTTAGCGAGGGGGATAGAAGAAAAACTGTTTTTT.

CDR3 in DNA: TGTGCCAGCAGCCCGGGGGGGGGAGCCTATGGCTACACCTTC. It translates to CASSPGGGAYGYTF. The J gene is TRBJ1-2, the V gene TRBV5-6; a possible D gene is TRBD1 (5 bases). Germline CDR1 is SGHDT and CDR2 is YYEEEE. Between the trimmed V and J ends, which lost 4 bases and 4 bases, there was a span of 14 bases. CDR3 length: 14 amino acids. Looking up the rest from reference TRBV5-6 and TRBJ1-2 gives the full variable domain: DAGVTQSPTHLIKTRGQQVTLRCSPKSGHDTVSWYQQALGQGPQFIFQYYEEEERQRGNFPDRFSGHQFPNYSSELNVNALLLGDSALYLCASSPGGGAYGYTFGSGTRLTVV.